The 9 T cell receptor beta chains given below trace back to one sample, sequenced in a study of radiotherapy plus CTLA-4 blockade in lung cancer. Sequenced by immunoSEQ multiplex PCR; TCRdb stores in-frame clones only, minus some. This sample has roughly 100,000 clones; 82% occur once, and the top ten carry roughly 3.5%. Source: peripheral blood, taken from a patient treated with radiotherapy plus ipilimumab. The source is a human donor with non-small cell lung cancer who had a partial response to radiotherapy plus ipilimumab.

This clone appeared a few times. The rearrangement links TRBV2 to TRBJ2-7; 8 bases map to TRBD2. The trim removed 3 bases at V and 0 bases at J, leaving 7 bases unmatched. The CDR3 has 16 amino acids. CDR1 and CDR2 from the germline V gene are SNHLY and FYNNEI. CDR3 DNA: TGTGCCAGCAGTGAGGACTATAGCGGGGTCTCCTACGAGCAGTACTTC. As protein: CASSEDYSGVSYEQYF.

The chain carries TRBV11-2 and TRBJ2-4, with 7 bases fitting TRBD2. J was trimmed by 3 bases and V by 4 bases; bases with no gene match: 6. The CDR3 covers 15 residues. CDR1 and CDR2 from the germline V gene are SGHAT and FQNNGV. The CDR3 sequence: CASSSGSGGKNIQYF. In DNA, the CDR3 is TGTGCCAGCAGCTCCGGGTCGGGGGGCAAAAACATTCAGTACTTC.

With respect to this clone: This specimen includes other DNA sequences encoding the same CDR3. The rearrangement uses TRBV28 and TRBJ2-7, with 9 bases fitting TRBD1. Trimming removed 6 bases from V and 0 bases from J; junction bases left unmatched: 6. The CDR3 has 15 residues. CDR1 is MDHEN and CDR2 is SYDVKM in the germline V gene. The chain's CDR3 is CASRPGTGSSYEQYF. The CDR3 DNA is TGTGCCAGCAGACCGGGGACAGGGAGCTCCTACGAGCAGTACTTC.

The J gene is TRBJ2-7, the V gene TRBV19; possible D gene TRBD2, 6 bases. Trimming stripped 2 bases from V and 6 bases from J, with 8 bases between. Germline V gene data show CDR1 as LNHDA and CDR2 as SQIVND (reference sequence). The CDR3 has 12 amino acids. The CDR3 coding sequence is TGTGCCAGTAGTATAATCGGGGGCGAGCAGTACTTC. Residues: CASSIIGGEQYF.

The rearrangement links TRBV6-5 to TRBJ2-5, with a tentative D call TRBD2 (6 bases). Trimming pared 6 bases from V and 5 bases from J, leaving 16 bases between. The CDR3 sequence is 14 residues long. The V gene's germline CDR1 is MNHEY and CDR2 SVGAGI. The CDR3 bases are TGTGCCAGCAGCCGCGGGATTTGGGGGGAGACCCAGTACTTC. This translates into CASSRGIWGETQYF.

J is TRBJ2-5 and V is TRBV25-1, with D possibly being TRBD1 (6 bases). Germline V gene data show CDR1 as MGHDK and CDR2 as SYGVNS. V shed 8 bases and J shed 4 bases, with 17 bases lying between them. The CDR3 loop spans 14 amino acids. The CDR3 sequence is CASASPGASETQYF. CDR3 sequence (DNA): TGTGCCAGCGCCTCCCCAGGGGCCTCAGAGACCCAGTACTTC.

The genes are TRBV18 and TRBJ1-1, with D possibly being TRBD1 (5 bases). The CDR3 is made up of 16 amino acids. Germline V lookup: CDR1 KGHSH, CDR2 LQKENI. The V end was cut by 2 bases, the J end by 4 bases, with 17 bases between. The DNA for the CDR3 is TGTGCCAGCTCACCAAATGAGATGCAGGGAGGCACTGAAGCTTTCTTT. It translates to CASSPNEMQGGTEAFF.

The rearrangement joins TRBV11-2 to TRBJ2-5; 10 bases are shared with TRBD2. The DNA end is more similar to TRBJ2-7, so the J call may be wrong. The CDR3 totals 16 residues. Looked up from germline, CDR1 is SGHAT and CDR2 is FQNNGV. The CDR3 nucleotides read TGTGCCAGCAGCGCGCAAACTAGCGGGACCTCCTACGAGCAGTACTTC. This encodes CASSAQTSGTSYEQYF.

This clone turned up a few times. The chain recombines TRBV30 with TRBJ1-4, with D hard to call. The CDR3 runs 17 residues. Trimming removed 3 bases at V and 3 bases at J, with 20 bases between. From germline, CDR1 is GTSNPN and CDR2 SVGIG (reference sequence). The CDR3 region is CAWRGGFASLANEKLFF. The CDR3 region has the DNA TGTGCCTGGAGGGGAGGATTCGCATCCCTAGCTAATGAAAAACTGTTTTTT.